This TCR beta chain is from a study of blood T cells in healthy people across ages. This clonotype has a handful of counts. Germline assignment: CDR1 PRHDT and CDR2 FYEKMQ (reference sequence). The CDR3 has 14 amino acids. V lost 3 bases and J lost 5, with 13 bases in between. Using a J-beta primer mix together with a sample-barcoded 5' primer, a second PCR was run for about 6 to 12 cycles. Each CDR3 protein gets one entry after TCRdb re-called the 5' RACE reads with MiXCR. The table records about 800,000 distinct CDR3 sequences, around a quarter of them present only once. This same sample was also taken into another study, of T cells of mothers and their children.

The specimen was blood. The J gene is TRBJ1-2, the V gene TRBV13; D may be TRBD1 (6 bases). This sequence was found in a boy under 18 in good health. CDR3 residues: CASSFESTGYGYTF. The CDR3 bases are TGTGCCAGCAGCTTCGAATCCACAGGGTATGGCTACACCTTC.